Below, 27 T cell receptor beta chains from the same sample are listed, as sequenced in a study of blood T cell repertoires in COVID-19 (dated by TCRdb to 2020 to 2022). The protocol used for the library was the immunoSEQ multiplex PCR assay. The table was pulled from immuneACCESS by TCRdb, which kept in-frame rearrangements only. Such tables lose some clones; where checked, under half of the loss comes from unresolved V genes, and the rest has no known cause. The sample records 100,000 to 150,000 clones, around 84% of which are singletons. The ten top clones hold approximately 18% of the sample. Sequencing was done on a sample of peripheral blood. The receptors come from a woman aged 80 or over with acute or convalescent COVID-19.

The V and J genes are TRBV11-3 and TRBJ1-2; 8 nucleotides match TRBD1. Germline CDR1 reads SGHNT; CDR2 reads YENEEA. The CDR3 extends over 15 amino acids. V gave up 5 bases and J gave up 1 base; unmatched junction bases: 6. This CDR3 reads CASSPWTGRNYGYTF. In DNA form, the CDR3 reads TGTGCCAGCAGCCCATGGACAGGGCGTAACTATGGCTACACCTTC.

This sequence joins TRBV5-4 and TRBJ2-3; D unclear. V lost 4 bases to trimming and J lost 1 base, with 13 bases between them. CDR1 is SGHNT and CDR2 is YYREEE in the germline V gene (reference sequence). The CDR3 extends over 15 amino acids. CDR3 amino acids: CASSPSPPRTDTQYF. In DNA, the CDR3 is TGTGCCAGCAGCCCCTCCCCCCCCCGCACAGATACGCAGTATTTT.

The rearrangement links TRBV7-2 to TRBJ1-2, with D uncertain. The V end was cut by 8 bases, the J end by 0 bases, with 7 bases between. Germline V gives CDR1 SGHTA, CDR2 FQGNSA. CDR3 length equals 12 residues. CDR3 protein: CASGAPNYGYTF. Here the CDR3 DNA reads TGTGCCAGCGGAGCCCCTAACTATGGCTACACCTTC.

V usage is TRBV30 and J usage is TRBJ2-5, with 7 positions matching TRBD1. The V and J ends lost 1 base and 8 bases, in that order; junction bases with no gene match: 7. The germline V gene has CDR1 GTSNPN and CDR2 SVGIG (reference sequence). CDR3 size: 13 residues. For the CDR3, the DNA is TGTGCCTGGAGTGGACAGGGTGTTGGTACCCAGTACTTC. It translates to CAWSGQGVGTQYF. Combining the CDR3 with reference TRBV30 and TRBJ2-5 gives the whole variable domain SQTIHQWPATLVQPVGSPLSLECTVEGTSNPNLYWYRQAAGRGLQLLFYSVGIGQISSEVPQNLSASRPQDRQFILSSKKLLLSDSGFYLCAWSGQGVGTQYFGPGTRLLVL.

This chain links TRBV7-2 with TRBJ1-2; 8 nucleotides line up with TRBD1. CDR1 and CDR2 (germline): SGHTA, FQGNSA. The ends lost 0 bases at V and 3 bases at J; junction bases unmatched: 6. The CDR3 sequence is 16 residues long. The CDR3 nucleotides are TGTGCCAGCAGCTTAGCGAGTTTACAGGGGGACTATGGCTACACCTTC. Its protein is CASSLASLQGDYGYTF.

Notes on this clone: The junction shows a germline mismatch at one end, possibly a read error. This sequence joins TRBV7-7 and TRBJ2-5; 10 bases align to TRBD2. Germline V gene sequence: CDR1 SSHAT, CDR2 FNYEAQ (reference sequence). The CDR3 is 15 residues long. The CDR3 nucleotides are TGTGCTAGCAGCTTGGGGGGACTAGCGCAAGAGACCCAGTACTTC. Translated: CASSLGGLAQETQYF.

This clone was picked up a small number of times. The chain links TRBV2 to TRBJ1-2, with 8 bases that match TRBD1. The V gene end was trimmed by 4 bases and the J gene end by 7 bases; junction bases not matched to a gene: 5. CDR1 is SNHLY, CDR2 FYNNEI, per germline. The CDR3 loop spans 13 amino acids. CDR3 DNA: TGTGCCAGCAGTGCGACAGGGGCCGCTGGCTACACCTTC. Its translation: CASSATGAAGYTF.

This rearrangement joins TRBV3-1 (or the pseudogene TRBV3-2) to TRBJ2-7; D uncertain. The ends were cut back, 0 bases at V and 1 base at J, with 10 bases in the middle. This CDR3 comprises 15 residues. CDR1 and CDR2 from the germline V gene are LGHDT and YNNKEL (reference sequence). In nucleotides, the CDR3 is TGTGCCAGCAGCCAAGAATTGGCCAGGTCCTACGAGCAGTACTTC. This sequence encodes CASSQELARSYEQYF.

The chain uses TRBV10-3 and TRBJ2-1, with a possible D match to TRBD2 (5 bases). This CDR3 region has 17 residues. V was shortened by 4 bases and J by 4 bases, with 20 bases between the two germline ends. Germline assignment: CDR1 ENHRY and CDR2 SYGVKD. Here the CDR3 reads CAISGISTTGSYNEQFF. The CDR3 DNA sequence: TGTGCCATCAGTGGAATTTCTACCACGGGATCGTACAATGAGCAGTTCTTC.

V and J are TRBV12-5 and TRBJ2-7, with D possibly matching TRBD1 (6 bases). The V and J ends lost 5 bases and 1 base respectively, with 15 bases between them. The CDR3 sequence is 15 residues long. Germline V gene sequence: CDR1 LGHNT, CDR2 FRNRAP. CDR3 in DNA: TGTGCTAGTGGTCCCGGACAGCCCGGATCCTACGAGCAGTACTTC. Its protein product is CASGPGQPGSYEQYF.

The V call is TRBV6-2 or TRBV6-3, the J call TRBJ1-1, with 7 bases identical to TRBD1. The CDR3 covers 14 residues. Germline V CDR1 and CDR2: MNHEY, SVGEGT. The V segment lost 5 bases and the J segment 3 bases; nucleotides outside the gene matches: 6. The CDR3 DNA sequence: TGTGCCAGCAGTACCCCCAGGGGGTACACTGAAGCTTTCTTT. Translated, it gives CASSTPRGYTEAFF.

The CDR3 DNA sequence: TGTGCCAGTAGTCCCACTGGGACTAGAGCCTACGAGCAGTACTTC. It is translated as CASSPTGTRAYEQYF. The chain employs TRBV19 and TRBJ2-7, with TRBD2 matching over 8 bases. Germline values: CDR1 LNHDA, CDR2 SQIVND (reference sequence). There are 15 residues in the CDR3. Losses at the gene ends were 5 bases for V and 2 bases for J; bases not matched to a gene: 8.

The chain has TRBV9 and TRBJ2-2; 9 bases are shared with TRBD1. Germline V CDR1 and CDR2: SGDLS, YYNGEE. Unmatched junction bases numbered 7, after V lost 3 bases and J lost 4 bases. The CDR3 runs 16 residues. In DNA form, the CDR3 reads TGTGCCAGCAGCGCCCACGACAGGGGGACCACCGGGGAGCTGTTTTTT. Translating gives CASSAHDRGTTGELFF.

In nucleotides, the CDR3 is TGTGCCAGCAGCTCACAAGAGACCCAGTACTTC. It encodes CASSSQETQYF. V and J are TRBV5-4 and TRBJ2-5; D is uncertain. Trimming stripped 3 bases from V and 2 bases from J, with 2 bases between. CDR1 SGHNT and CDR2 YYREEE come from the germline V gene (reference sequence). This CDR3 comprises 11 residues.

V and J are TRBV5-6 and TRBJ1-5; 10 bases map to TRBD1. The CDR3 length is 15 residues. V shed 4 bases and J 6 bases; nucleotides not matched to a gene: 7. Germline lookup yields CDR1 SGHDT and CDR2 YYEEEE. CDR3 sequence (DNA): TGTGCCAGCAGCATAGGACAGGGGGTAGCTCAGCCCCAGCATTTT. Translated: CASSIGQGVAQPQHF.

In nucleotides, the CDR3 is TGTGCCAGTAGCTGGGACAGGGGTCAAGAGACCCAGTACTTC. Its protein is CASSWDRGQETQYF. V is TRBV19 and J is TRBJ2-5; 10 positions agree with TRBD1. After removal of 6 bases from V and 2 bases from J, the junction contained 3 bases not matched to a gene. Germline CDR1 LNHDA, CDR2 SQIVND (reference sequence). This CDR3 spans 14 amino acids.

The chain combines TRBV10-3 with TRBJ1-6, with D possibly matching TRBD1 (5 bases). V gave up 0 bases and J gave up 7 bases, with 7 bases separating them. Germline CDR1 reads ENHRY; CDR2 reads SYGVKD. The CDR3 runs 14 residues. The CDR3 DNA is TGTGCCATCAGTGAGTCGTCAGGGAATTCACCCCTCCACTTT. It encodes CAISESSGNSPLHF.

V gene TRBV3-1 (or the pseudogene TRBV3-2) combines with J gene TRBJ2-7; 7 bases are shared with TRBD2. Germline CDR1 LGHDT, CDR2 YNNKEL (reference sequence). This CDR3 contains 14 residues. Trimming removed 4 bases from V and 2 bases from J; junction bases left unmatched: 5. This CDR3 reads CASSPSAGAYEQYF. The DNA of the CDR3 is TGTGCCAGCAGCCCCTCGGCGGGAGCCTACGAGCAGTACTTC.

This sequence joins TRBV5-1 and TRBJ2-1; D may be TRBD2 (5 bases). Germline values: CDR1 SGHRS, CDR2 YFSETQ. Trimming removed 3 bases at V and 2 bases at J, with 12 bases between. The CDR3 extends over 15 amino acids. The CDR3 region is CASSSQTGTYNEQFF. For the CDR3, the DNA is TGCGCCAGCAGCTCCCAGACGGGGACCTACAATGAGCAGTTCTTC.

This chain connects TRBV29-1 to TRBJ2-1; weak D call: TRBD1 (6 bases). CDR1 and CDR2 from the germline V gene are SQVTM and ANQGSEA. Trimming shortened V by 8 bases and J by 9 bases, and 20 bases separated the two germline ends. This CDR3 has 13 residues. The CDR3 reads CSHRVSGGGEQFF. CDR3 coding DNA: TGCAGCCACAGGGTTTCGGGTGGCGGTGAGCAGTTCTTC.

This clone was found once. The CDR3 sequence: CASSQAGLGRSGELFF. The CDR3 coding sequence is TGTGCCAGCAGCCAAGCGGGACTAGGGAGGTCCGGGGAGCTGTTTTTT. The V and J genes are TRBV3-1 (or the pseudogene TRBV3-2) and TRBJ2-2; 8 positions match TRBD2. This CDR3 has 16 amino acids. Unmatched junction bases numbered 7, after V lost 1 base and J lost 6 bases. Germline lookup yields CDR1 LGHDT and CDR2 YNNKEL (reference sequence).

The chain joins TRBV7-2 to TRBJ1-5; D gene ambiguous. This CDR3 spans 14 amino acids. Trimming left V 3 bases short and J 0 bases short, with 6 bases between. CDR1 and CDR2 (germline): SGHTA, FQGNSA. CDR3 nucleotides: TGTGCCAGCAGCTTTACTCCTAGCAATCAGCCCCAGCATTTT. Amino acids: CASSFTPSNQPQHF.

The CDR3 coding sequence is TGCGCCAGCAGTCAATCGTCGCCAGGGTTTTCGAAAGAGACCCAGTACTTC. It is translated as CASSQSSPGFSKETQYF. The chain carries TRBV23-1 and TRBJ2-5; D perhaps matches TRBD1 (5 bases). TRBV23-1 is filed as an ORF, its function uncertain. Trimming left V 0 bases short and J 3 bases short, with 17 bases between. The CDR3 has 17 amino acids.

A few counts support this clone. The chain is built from TRBV7-2 and TRBJ2-5, with unresolved D. Per germline, CDR1 SGHTA and CDR2 FQGNSA. The CDR3 runs to 18 residues. Trimming shortened V by 1 base and J by 5 bases, and 23 bases separated the two germline ends. As DNA, the CDR3 is TGTGCCAGCAGCTTAGACCCCACAGCTGCAGGTAGTTACGAGACCCAGTACTTC. Residues: CASSLDPTAAGSYETQYF. The full variable domain, with the rest looked up from reference TRBV7-2 and TRBJ2-5, is GAGVSQSPSNKVTEKGKDVELRCDPISGHTALYWYRQSLGQGLEFLIYFQGNSAPDKSGLPSDRFSAERTGGSVSTLTIQRTQQEDSAVYLCASSLDPTAAGSYETQYFGPGTRLLVL.

The rearrangement uses TRBV4-3 and TRBJ1-2, with 8 positions matching TRBD1. After removal of 4 bases from V and 6 bases from J, the junction contained 10 bases not matched to a gene. The CDR3 runs to 15 residues. Germline CDR1 reads LGHNA; CDR2 reads YSLEER. CDR3 loop: CASSPMRWDRNGYTF. CDR3 nucleotide sequence: TGCGCCAGCAGCCCGATGAGGTGGGACAGGAATGGCTACACCTTC.

The V call is TRBV7-9, the J call TRBJ1-4; 9 bases are shared with TRBD1. The CDR3 is made up of 15 amino acids. Germline values: CDR1 SEHNR, CDR2 FQNEAQ (reference sequence). V dropped 4 bases and J dropped 8; count of bases not matched to a gene: 8. CDR3: CASSSWDRAREKLFF. The CDR3 DNA reads TGTGCCAGCAGCTCCTGGGACAGGGCTAGGGAAAAACTGTTTTTT.

The rearrangement uses TRBV7-9 and TRBJ2-7; perhaps TRBD1 as D (6 bases). Germline CDR1 reads SEHNR; CDR2 reads FQNEAQ (reference sequence). CDR3 size: 15 residues. The V gene lost 4 bases and the J gene lost 0 bases, with 13 bases spanning the gap. In nucleotides, the CDR3 is TGTGCCAGCAGCTCCACCGGGACACTCTCCTACGAGCAGTACTTC. Its translation is CASSSTGTLSYEQYF.